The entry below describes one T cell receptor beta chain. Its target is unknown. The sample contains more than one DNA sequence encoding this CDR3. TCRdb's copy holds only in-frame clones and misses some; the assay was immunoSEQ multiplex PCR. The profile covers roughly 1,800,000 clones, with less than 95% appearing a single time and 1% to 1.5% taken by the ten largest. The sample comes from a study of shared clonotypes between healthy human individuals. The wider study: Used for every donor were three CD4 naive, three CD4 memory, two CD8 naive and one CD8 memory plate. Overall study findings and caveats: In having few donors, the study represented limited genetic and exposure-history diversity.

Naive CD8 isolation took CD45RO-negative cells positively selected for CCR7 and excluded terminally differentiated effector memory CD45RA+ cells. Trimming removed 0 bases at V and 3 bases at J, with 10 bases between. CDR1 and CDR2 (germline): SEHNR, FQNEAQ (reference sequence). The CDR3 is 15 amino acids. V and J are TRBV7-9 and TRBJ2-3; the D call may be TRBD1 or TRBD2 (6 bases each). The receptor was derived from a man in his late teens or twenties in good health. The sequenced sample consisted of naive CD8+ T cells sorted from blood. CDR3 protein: CASSLAGGPTDTQYF. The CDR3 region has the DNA TGTGCCAGCAGCTTAGCCGGGGGCCCAACAGATACGCAGTATTTT.